The 3 T cell receptor beta chains given below trace back to one sample, sequenced in a study of T cell responses to AZD1222 COVID-19 vaccine. Using immunoSEQ multiplex PCR, the repertoire was profiled, and TCRdb retains in-frame clones only, with some absent. The repertoire holds under 100,000 clones, about 92% seen once, with approximately 5.3% in the top ten. Sequencing was performed on peripheral blood, taken 28 days after the second AZD1222 dose. The receptors stem from an adult who received the AZD1222 COVID-19 vaccine.

This clone was observed a single time. The rearrangement links TRBV6-1 to TRBJ1-2; D remains unclear. Germline-derived CDR1 and CDR2 are MNHNS and SASEGT. The V end was cut by 0 bases, the J end by 8 bases, with 10 bases between. The CDR3 consists of 13 residues. For the CDR3, the DNA is TGTGCCAGCAGTGAAGCGGCGCGGGTGGGCTACACCTTC. Its protein product is CASSEAARVGYTF.

This clone occurred once. Written as DNA, the CDR3 is TGTGCCAGCAGCCCACCTTTTCGGGTTGGAAACACCATATATTTT. Amino acids: CASSPPFRVGNTIYF. The V call is TRBV7-9, the J call TRBJ1-3; D remains ambiguous. Per the germline V gene, CDR1 is SEHNR and CDR2 is FQNEAQ (reference sequence). The CDR3 totals 15 residues. V lost 5 bases and J lost 3, with 14 bases in between.

In this sample, this clone turned up once. This chain joins TRBV11-1 and TRBJ1-2; D remains unclear. Germline V gives CDR1 SGHAT, CDR2 FQDESV (reference sequence). The germline V and J ends were trimmed by 4 bases and 6 bases, with 9 bases remaining between them. This CDR3 is built from 12 residues. CDR3 sequence reads: CASSSSVDGYTF. Written as DNA, the CDR3 is TGTGCCAGCAGCTCCTCCGTGGATGGCTACACCTTC.